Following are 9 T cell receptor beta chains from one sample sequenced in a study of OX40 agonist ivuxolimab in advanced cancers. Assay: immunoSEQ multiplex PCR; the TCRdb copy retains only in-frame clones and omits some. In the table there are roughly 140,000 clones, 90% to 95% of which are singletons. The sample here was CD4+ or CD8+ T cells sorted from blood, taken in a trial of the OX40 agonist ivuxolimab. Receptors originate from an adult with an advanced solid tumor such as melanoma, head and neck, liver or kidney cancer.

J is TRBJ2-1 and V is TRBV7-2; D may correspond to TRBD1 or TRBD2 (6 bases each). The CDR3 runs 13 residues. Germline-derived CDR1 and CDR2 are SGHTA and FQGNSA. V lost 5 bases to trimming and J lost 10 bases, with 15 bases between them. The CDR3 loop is CASSEGRGTEQFF. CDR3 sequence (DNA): TGTGCCAGCAGCGAAGGGCGCGGGACAGAGCAGTTCTTC. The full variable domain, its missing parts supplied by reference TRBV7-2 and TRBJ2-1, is GAGVSQSPSNKVTEKGKDVELRCDPISGHTALYWYRQSLGQGLEFLIYFQGNSAPDKSGLPSDRFSAERTGGSVSTLTIQRTQQEDSAVYLCASSEGRGTEQFFGPGTRLTVL.

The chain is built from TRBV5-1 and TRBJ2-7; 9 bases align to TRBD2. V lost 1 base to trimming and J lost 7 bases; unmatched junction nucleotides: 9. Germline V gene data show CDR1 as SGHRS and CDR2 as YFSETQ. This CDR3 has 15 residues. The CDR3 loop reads CASSLSLAGPGEQYF. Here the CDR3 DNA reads TGCGCCAGCAGCTTGTCACTAGCGGGCCCGGGGGAGCAGTACTTC.

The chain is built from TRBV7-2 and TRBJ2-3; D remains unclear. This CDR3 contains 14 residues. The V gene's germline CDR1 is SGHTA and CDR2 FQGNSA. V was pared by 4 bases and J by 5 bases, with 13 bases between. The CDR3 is CASSSGSLLDTQYF. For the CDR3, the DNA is TGTGCCAGCAGCTCGGGTTCCCTGTTAGATACGCAGTATTTT.

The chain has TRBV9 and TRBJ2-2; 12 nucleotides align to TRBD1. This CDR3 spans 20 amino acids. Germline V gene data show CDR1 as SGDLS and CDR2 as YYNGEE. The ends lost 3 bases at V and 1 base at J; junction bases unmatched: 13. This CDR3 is CASSAFTGQGAKGNTGELFF. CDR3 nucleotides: TGTGCCAGCAGCGCGTTTACGGGACAGGGGGCGAAGGGGAACACCGGGGAGCTGTTTTTT.

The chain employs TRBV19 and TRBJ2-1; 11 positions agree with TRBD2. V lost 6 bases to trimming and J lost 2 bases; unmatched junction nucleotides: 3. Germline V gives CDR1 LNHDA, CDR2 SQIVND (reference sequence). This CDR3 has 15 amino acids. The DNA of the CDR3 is TGTGCCAGTAGCCGACTAGCGGGGACCTACAATGAGCAGTTCTTC. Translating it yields CASSRLAGTYNEQFF.

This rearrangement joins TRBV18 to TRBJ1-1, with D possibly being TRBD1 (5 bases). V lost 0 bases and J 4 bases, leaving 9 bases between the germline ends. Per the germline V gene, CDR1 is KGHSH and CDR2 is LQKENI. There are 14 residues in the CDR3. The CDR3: CASSPPGRGTEAFF. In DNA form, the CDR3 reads TGTGCCAGCTCACCACCCGGGAGGGGCACTGAAGCTTTCTTT.

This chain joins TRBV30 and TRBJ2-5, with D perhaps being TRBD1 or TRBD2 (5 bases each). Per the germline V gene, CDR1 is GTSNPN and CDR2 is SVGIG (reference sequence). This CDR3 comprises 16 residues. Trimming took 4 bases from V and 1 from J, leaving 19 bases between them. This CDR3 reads CAWKRGRTGGQETQYF. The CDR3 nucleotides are TGTGCCTGGAAAAGGGGCAGGACTGGCGGCCAAGAGACCCAGTACTTC.

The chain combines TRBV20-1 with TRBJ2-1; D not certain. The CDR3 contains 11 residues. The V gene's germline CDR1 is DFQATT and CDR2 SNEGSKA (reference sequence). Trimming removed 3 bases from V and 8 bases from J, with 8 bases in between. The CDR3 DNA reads TGCAGTGCTAGCGCCGAGGATGAGCAGTTCTTC. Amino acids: CSASAEDEQFF.

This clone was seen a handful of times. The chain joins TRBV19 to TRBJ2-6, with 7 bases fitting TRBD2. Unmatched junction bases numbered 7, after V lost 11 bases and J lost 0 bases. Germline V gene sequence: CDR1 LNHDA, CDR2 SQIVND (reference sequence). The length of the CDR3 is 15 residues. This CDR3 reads CAGGDGPSGANVLTF. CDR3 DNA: TGTGCCGGGGGGGACGGCCCCTCTGGGGCCAACGTCCTGACTTTC.